The 21 T cell receptor beta chains presented below share a single source sample, sequenced in a study of immune evolution from preneoplasia to lung adenocarcinoma. The data were produced by immunoSEQ multiplex PCR, yet TCRdb's version contains in-frame clones alone and is incomplete. Of tens of thousands of clones listed, around 80% are singletons. Material: FFPE invasive lung adenocarcinoma tissue. The receptors shown here come from a person between 60 and 69 years old with lung adenocarcinoma.

The chain joins TRBV7-9 to TRBJ2-5; no definite D call. This CDR3 comprises 12 residues. In germline, CDR1 is SEHNR, CDR2 FQNEAQ (reference sequence). V lost 5 bases, J lost 7 bases, and 11 bases lay in between. CDR3 loop: CASSPSDVTQYF. For the CDR3, the DNA is TGTGCCAGCAGCCCAAGCGATGTGACCCAGTACTTC.

This clone was observed a single time. The rearrangement links TRBV21-1 to TRBJ2-7; the table assigns TRBD1, which was not confirmed against the DNA. TRBV21-1 is a pseudogene locus. CDR3 length: 15 amino acids. This CDR3 is CASSKEDRVSYEQYF. The CDR3 region has the DNA TGTGCCAGCAGCAAAGAGGACAGGGTCTCCTACGAGCAGTACTTC.

This clone was detected a few times. V and J are TRBV10-3 and TRBJ2-7; TRBD1 aligns across 7 bases. Germline V gene lookup returns CDR1 ENHRY and CDR2 SYGVKD. Trimming cost V 8 bases and J 7 bases; bases outside gene matches: 8. The CDR3 is made up of 12 amino acids. Written as DNA, the CDR3 is TGTGCCATCGCATACAGGGGAGATGAGCAGTACTTC. Amino acid sequence: CAIAYRGDEQYF.

This clone occurred once. The V gene is TRBV10-1, the J gene TRBJ1-1, with 8 positions matching TRBD1. The ends lost 6 bases at V and 5 bases at J; junction bases unmatched: 2. Germline assignment: CDR1 WNHNN and CDR2 SYGVQD (reference sequence). The CDR3 runs 12 residues. The CDR3 sequence: CASSDRGTEAFF. The DNA for the CDR3 is TGCGCCAGCAGCGACAGGGGAACTGAAGCTTTCTTT.

As DNA, the CDR3 is TGTGCCAGCTCACCAGGGATCCCCAATCAGCCCCAGCATTTT. Amino acids: CASSPGIPNQPQHF. The rearrangement joins TRBV18 to TRBJ1-5; D not certain. Per germline, CDR1 KGHSH and CDR2 LQKENI. The V and J ends lost 2 bases and 3 bases respectively, with 8 bases between them. The CDR3 runs 14 residues.

The CDR3 bases are TGTGCCAGACGCGTTAACAGGGGTGGGAGGCAGCCCCAGCATTTT. It is translated as CARRVNRGGRQPQHF. The J gene is TRBJ1-5, the V gene TRBV6-4; 7 nucleotides match TRBD1. J gave up 7 bases and V 9 bases, and 15 bases lay outside the gene matches. CDR1 is MRHNA, CDR2 SNTAGT, per germline. The CDR3 covers 15 residues.

The V and J genes are TRBV19 and TRBJ1-5, with D maybe TRBD1 (5 bases). Germline-derived CDR1 and CDR2 are LNHDA and SQIVND (reference sequence). V gave up 4 bases and J gave up 4 bases, with 17 bases separating them. The CDR3 covers 16 residues. The DNA for the CDR3 is TGTGCCAGTAGTACCTGGGGCTCTCTTGGGAATCAGCCCCAGCATTTT. Translating it yields CASSTWGSLGNQPQHF.

CDR3 DNA: TGTGCCAGCAGCGTAGATTGGGCCCCCAATCAGCCCCAGCATTTT. This codes for CASSVDWAPNQPQHF. This rearrangement joins TRBV9 to TRBJ1-5; D uncertain. CDR3 length: 15 amino acids. CDR1 is SGDLS and CDR2 is YYNGEE in the germline V gene. Trimming cost V 0 bases and J 3 bases, with 10 bases left between them.

The V gene is TRBV6-6, the J gene TRBJ2-5; the match to TRBD1 covers 7 bases. Germline V gives CDR1 MNHNY, CDR2 SVGAGI (reference sequence). This CDR3 has 14 amino acids. J gave up 2 bases and V 5 bases, and 5 bases lay outside the gene matches. The CDR3 protein is CASSRDRAQETQYF. As DNA, the CDR3 is TGTGCCAGCAGTCGTGACAGGGCTCAAGAGACCCAGTACTTC.

The V and J genes are TRBV5-4 and TRBJ2-2; D is uncertain. Germline-derived CDR1 and CDR2 are SGHNT and YYREEE (reference sequence). CDR3 length: 14 amino acids. Trimming pared 4 bases from V and 5 bases from J, leaving 12 bases between. This chain's CDR3 is CASSQRAPTGELFF. CDR3 bases: TGTGCCAGCAGCCAACGGGCACCTACCGGGGAGCTGTTTTTT.

The genes are TRBV19 and TRBJ2-7; 8 bases are shared with TRBD2. Germline CDR1 LNHDA, CDR2 SQIVND (reference sequence). The V and J ends lost 7 bases and 4 bases, in that order; junction bases with no gene match: 9. The CDR3 sequence is 14 residues long. The CDR3 region is CASKEDGRAYEQYF. The CDR3 nucleotides read TGTGCCAGTAAGGAAGACGGGAGGGCGTACGAGCAGTACTTC.

V is TRBV4-1 and J is TRBJ2-1, with 13 bases lining up with TRBD2. The CDR3 runs 16 residues. Germline values: CDR1 MGHRA, CDR2 YSYEKL. The ends lost 4 bases at V and 8 bases at J; junction bases unmatched: 8. The DNA for the CDR3 is TGCGCCAGCAGCCTTCGGACTAGCGGGAGTGTAGATGAGCAGTTCTTC. This sequence encodes CASSLRTSGSVDEQFF.

The chain recombines TRBV2 with TRBJ2-5; TRBD2 matches 12 bases. Germline CDR1 and CDR2: SNHLY and FYNNEI. The V and J ends lost 8 bases and 7 bases, in that order; junction bases with no gene match: 8. CDR3 length: 14 amino acids. CDR3 bases: TGTGCCAGCCAGACTAGCGGGAGAATTCGGACCCAGTACTTC. Its translation: CASQTSGRIRTQYF. Based on the CDR3 plus reference TRBV2 and TRBJ2-5, the full variable domain is EPEVTQTPSHQVTQMGQEVILRCVPISNHLYFYWYRQILGQKVEFLVSFYNNEISEKSEIFDDQFSVERPDGSNFTLKIRSTKLEDSAMYFCASQTSGRIRTQYFGPGTRLLVL.

The rearrangement joins TRBV19 to TRBJ2-1; 14 nucleotides agree with TRBD2. CDR1 LNHDA and CDR2 SQIVND come from the germline V gene (reference sequence). With V trimmed by 5 bases and J by 6 bases, 9 bases remained unmatched. This CDR3 is 17 amino acids long. CDR3 sequence: CASSSPGLAGVGNEQFF. In DNA, the CDR3 is TGTGCCAGTAGTTCCCCGGGACTAGCGGGAGTCGGCAATGAGCAGTTCTTC.

The rearrangement uses TRBV27 and TRBJ2-2, with 7 bases identical to TRBD1. Trimming took 2 bases from V and 4 from J; bases not matched to a gene: 10. Germline-derived CDR1 and CDR2 are MNHEY and SMNVEV (reference sequence). This CDR3 is built from 17 residues. Here the CDR3 reads CASSLPGTASTTGELFF. In DNA form, the CDR3 reads TGTGCCAGCAGTTTACCCGGGACAGCGAGTACCACCGGGGAGCTGTTTTTT.

The chain carries TRBV30 and TRBJ2-7; D not certain. From germline, CDR1 is GTSNPN and CDR2 SVGIG (reference sequence). Trimming removed 0 bases at V and 5 bases at J, with 5 bases between. The CDR3 totals 11 residues. CDR3 sequence (DNA): TGTGCCTGGAGTGTTCGAGACGAGCAGTACTTC. Protein product: CAWSVRDEQYF.

The chain combines TRBV19 with TRBJ1-2; D possibly corresponds to TRBD1 (6 bases). The CDR3 runs to 15 residues. The V end was cut by 0 bases, the J end by 8 bases, with 16 bases between. From germline, CDR1 is LNHDA and CDR2 SQIVND (reference sequence). The DNA of the CDR3 is TGTGCCAGTAGTATAGATACGAGGGGGGCCGGCGGCTACACCTTC. Protein product: CASSIDTRGAGGYTF.

This sequence joins TRBV7-9 and TRBJ2-1; 8 bases map to TRBD2. Germline lookup yields CDR1 SEHNR and CDR2 FQNEAQ (reference sequence). The CDR3 has 17 residues. J was trimmed by 0 bases and V by 5 bases; bases with no gene match: 9. CDR3 DNA: TGTGCCAGCAGCAACGGACTAGCTCGGGCCTCCTACAATGAGCAGTTCTTC. Its protein product is CASSNGLARASYNEQFF. The full variable domain, in which reference TRBV7-9 and TRBJ2-1 provide the parts outside the CDR3, is DTGVSQNPRHKITKRGQNVTFRCDPISEHNRLYWYRQTLGQGPEFLTYFQNEAQLEKSRLLSDRFSAERPKGSFSTLEIQRTEQGDSAMYLCASSNGLARASYNEQFFGPGTRLTVL.

V and J are TRBV12-5 and TRBJ2-5; D could derive from TRBD1 or TRBD2 (5 bases each). Trimming pared 0 bases from V and 1 base from J, leaving 12 bases between. Germline V CDR1 and CDR2: LGHNT, FRNRAP. The CDR3 has 16 amino acids. CDR3 sequence reads: CASGLVRGAVQETQYF. The DNA of the CDR3 is TGTGCTAGTGGTTTGGTTCGGGGCGCGGTCCAAGAGACCCAGTACTTC.

A note on this clone: The junction does not match germline at one end; this may be a read error. The chain combines TRBV6-5 with TRBJ2-7; TRBD1 matches 7 bases. The germline CDR1 and CDR2 sequences are MNHEY and SVGAGI. The CDR3 spans 11 residues. This chain's CDR3 is CASSEVVGQSF. The CDR3, as DNA: TGTGCCAGCAGTGAAGTGGTGGGACAGTCCTTC.

J is TRBJ1-2 and V is TRBV28; TRBD1 matches at 7 bases. The CDR3 is made up of 15 amino acids. Germline values: CDR1 MDHEN, CDR2 SYDVKM. The J segment lost 7 bases and the V segment lost 4 bases, leaving 12 bases of the junction unmatched. The CDR3 is CASSSPSSRGGGYTF. The DNA of the CDR3 is TGTGCCAGCAGTTCGCCCTCGTCCAGGGGGGGTGGCTACACCTTC.